The 32 T cell receptor beta chains below were found in one sample sequenced in a study of T-cell reconstitution after alpha-beta-depleted transplantation in children (dated by TCRdb to between 2015 and 2016). This specimen's treatment or condition label, interpreted: allogeneic hematopoietic cell transplantation with graft depleted of TCRalphabeta T cells and CD19 B cells. Libraries were constructed by PCR. Sequenced using an Illumina HiSeq 2500. To normalize quantification of the TCRbeta repertoire, the TCR libraries were built with molecular barcoding that relied on unique molecular identifiers. The public reads were quality trimmed at Q25 with fastp and then assembled into clones with MiXCR by TCRdb, keeping productive beta chains. Records with the same CDR3 protein are collapsed into one entry carrying the most frequent genes and DNA. This sample holds a few hundred thousand distinct CDR3 sequences; 25% to 30% were observed only once. The ten largest make up under 45% of the sample.

The sequencing used PBMCs, collected before TCRalphabeta/CD19-depleted stem cell transplant. These TCRs come from a boy in the first two years of life with Wiskott-Aldrich syndrome, due to receive a stem cell transplant.

The CDR3 DNA reads as TGTGCCAGCAGCTTAGTCATGGTAGACTCCTACAATGAGCAGTTCTTC. It encodes CASSLVMVDSYNEQFF. The V call is TRBV7-9, the J call TRBJ2-1; D unresolved. V shed 1 base and J shed 0 bases, with 10 bases lying between them. The CDR3 runs 16 residues. Germline V CDR1 and CDR2: SEHNR, FQNEAQ (reference sequence).

This clonotype turned up a few times. The V gene is TRBV20-1, the J gene TRBJ2-5, with D perhaps TRBD2 (6 bases). V lost 3 bases and J 2 bases, leaving 10 bases between the germline ends. The CDR3 contains 13 residues. CDR1 DFQATT and CDR2 SNEGSKA come from the germline V gene (reference sequence). In DNA form, the CDR3 reads TGCAGTGCTAGGCTAGCGTTACAAGAGACCCAGTACTTC. Its protein is CSARLALQETQYF.

The V and J genes are TRBV5-8 and TRBJ2-2, with a tentative D call TRBD1 (5 bases). Trimming left V 2 bases short and J 3 bases short, with 17 bases between. The CDR3 is 17 amino acids. The germline CDR1 and CDR2 sequences are SGHTS and YDEGEE. As DNA, the CDR3 is TGTGCCAGCAGCTTTTTGCAGGGATCTACGGACACCGGGGAGCTGTTTTTT. This sequence encodes CASSFLQGSTDTGELFF.

The chain joins TRBV12-3 or TRBV12-4 to TRBJ2-1; no clear D. V was shortened by 2 bases and J by 4 bases, with 6 bases between the two germline ends. This CDR3 is 13 amino acids long. CDR3 sequence (DNA): TGTGCCAGCAGTTTAATCCGGTACAATGAGCAGTTCTTC. Residues: CASSLIRYNEQFF.

CDR3 bases: TGTGCCAGCAGTGCGACAGGACCCTATGGCTACACCTTC. It yields the protein CASSATGPYGYTF. The chain recombines TRBV12-3 or TRBV12-4 with TRBJ1-2; TRBD1 is a possible D gene (6 bases). This CDR3 has 13 amino acids. Deletions cut 5 bases from V and 4 bases from J, with 11 bases between.

The genes are TRBV27 and TRBJ2-1; 8 bases align to TRBD1. Per the germline V gene, CDR1 is MNHEY and CDR2 is SMNVEV (reference sequence). With 1 base clipped from V and 8 bases from J, the junction kept 10 bases outside the gene matches. CDR3 size: 16 residues. In nucleotides, the CDR3 is TGTGCCAGCAGTTTATACGCCGGACAGGGCAGCGATGAGCAGTTCTTC. It codes for CASSLYAGQGSDEQFF.

The J gene is TRBJ2-3, the V gene TRBV7-6; no firm D call. The CDR3 runs 11 residues. Looked up from germline, CDR1 is SGHVS and CDR2 is FNYEAQ. The V end was cut by 0 bases, the J end by 12 bases, with 7 bases between. The CDR3 here is CASSLAQVQYF. The CDR3 DNA sequence: TGTGCCAGCAGCTTAGCGCAGGTTCAGTATTTT.

The chain is built from TRBV24-1 and TRBJ1-5; the D is unclear. Trimming cost V 3 bases and J 5 bases, with 16 bases left between them. Germline V CDR1 and CDR2: KGHDR, SFDVKD. There are 16 residues in the CDR3. CDR3 sequence: CATSDPRVGAHQPQHF. The CDR3 DNA follows: TGTGCCACCAGTGATCCTAGGGTAGGAGCTCATCAGCCCCAGCATTTT.

This chain connects TRBV20-1 to TRBJ2-1; no clear D gene. Trimming removed 1 base at V and 4 bases at J, with 11 bases between. The germline gives CDR1 DFQATT, CDR2 SNEGSKA (reference sequence). The length of the CDR3 is 14 residues. The CDR3 loop is CSARVGNQYNEQFF. DNA for the CDR3: TGCAGTGCTAGAGTAGGGAACCAATACAATGAGCAGTTCTTC.

The chain couples TRBV5-1 to TRBJ2-4; tentative D call: TRBD2 (6 bases). The CDR3 is 18 residues long. V gave up 1 base and J gave up 3 bases, with 20 bases separating them. Germline lookup yields CDR1 SGHRS and CDR2 YFSETQ. CDR3 in amino acids: CASSLSGGAPRDKNIQYF. The CDR3 nucleotides are TGCGCCAGCAGCTTGAGCGGCGGGGCGCCCCGGGACAAAAACATTCAGTACTTC. Looking up the rest from reference TRBV5-1 and TRBJ2-4 gives the full variable domain: KAGVTQTPRYLIKTRGQQVTLSCSPISGHRSVSWYQQTPGQGLQFLFEYFSETQRNKGNFPGRFSGRQFSNSRSEMNVSTLELGDSALYLCASSLSGGAPRDKNIQYFGAGTRLSVL.

The V gene is TRBV28, the J gene TRBJ2-1; a weak D match, TRBD2 (6 bases). This CDR3 has 15 amino acids. The germline CDR1 and CDR2 sequences are MDHEN and SYDVKM. V was trimmed by 7 bases and J by 7 bases, leaving 20 bases between them. This chain's CDR3 is CASTSRVGSGNEQFF. The CDR3 region has the DNA TGTGCCAGCACCTCCCGAGTGGGTAGCGGAAATGAGCAGTTCTTC.

The chain recombines TRBV5-1 with TRBJ2-1, with D perhaps being TRBD1 or TRBD2 (5 bases each). CDR1 and CDR2 (germline): SGHRS, YFSETQ. This CDR3 is 16 amino acids long. V lost 7 bases, J lost 0 bases, and 17 bases lay in between. In DNA form, the CDR3 reads TGCGCCAGCGCGGTGGGGCCCGGGGTCTCCTACAATGAGCAGTTCTTC. Residues: CASAVGPGVSYNEQFF.

This clonotype was seen only a few times. This chain joins TRBV5-1 and TRBJ2-2, with TRBD2 as a possible D gene (5 bases). Germline values: CDR1 SGHRS, CDR2 YFSETQ. Trimming cost V 0 bases and J 4 bases, with 7 bases left between them. The CDR3 length is 14 residues. As DNA, the CDR3 is TGCGCCAGCAGCTTGGAAGGGAGCACCGGGGAGCTGTTTTTT. Translating gives CASSLEGSTGELFF.

This clonotype was detected a few times. The V and J genes are TRBV19 and TRBJ2-7, with D perhaps matching TRBD2 (6 bases). Between the trimmed V and J ends, which lost 3 bases and 6 bases, there was a span of 12 bases. The CDR3 loop spans 13 amino acids. The germline V gene encodes CDR1 LNHDA and CDR2 SQIVND (reference sequence). The CDR3 is CASSMLAWGEQYF. The DNA of the CDR3 is TGTGCCAGTAGTATGCTAGCGTGGGGCGAGCAGTACTTC.

This clonotype was seen a few times. This sequence joins TRBV2 and TRBJ2-1; 9 nucleotides line up with TRBD2. Germline V gives CDR1 SNHLY, CDR2 FYNNEI. V was clipped by 6 bases and J by 4 bases; unmatched bases: 7. The CDR3 spans 15 residues. CDR3: CASSLAGFPYNEQFF. CDR3 coding DNA: TGTGCCAGCAGCCTAGCGGGATTCCCTTACAATGAGCAGTTCTTC.

The rearrangement joins TRBV20-1 to TRBJ2-7, with TRBD1 matching over 8 bases. Germline values: CDR1 DFQATT, CDR2 SNEGSKA (reference sequence). Trimming cost V 3 bases and J 4 bases; bases outside gene matches: 5. There are 13 residues in the CDR3. CDR3: CSARDREVYEQYF. The DNA of the CDR3 is TGCAGTGCTAGGGACAGGGAGGTGTACGAGCAGTACTTC.

The rearrangement links TRBV5-1 to TRBJ1-4; 11 positions agree with TRBD1. CDR1 is SGHRS and CDR2 is YFSETQ in the germline V gene. With V trimmed by 5 bases and J by 2 bases, 2 bases remained unmatched. The CDR3 runs to 15 residues. Written as DNA, the CDR3 is TGCGCCAGCAGGGGACAGGGGGGGACTAATGAAAAACTGTTTTTT. This codes for CASRGQGGTNEKLFF.

This chain connects TRBV6-4 to TRBJ2-3; perhaps D is TRBD1 or TRBD2 (5 bases each). Germline loops: CDR1 MRHNA, CDR2 SNTAGT. Trimming took 0 bases from V and 4 from J, leaving 8 bases between them. The CDR3 is 14 amino acids. The CDR3 region has the DNA TGTGCCAGCAGTGACTCGATGGGGGCAGATACGCAGTATTTT. This translates into CASSDSMGADTQYF.

The chain employs TRBV10-3 and TRBJ2-1, with 11 bases matching TRBD2. CDR3 size: 15 residues. Germline values: CDR1 ENHRY, CDR2 SYGVKD. J gave up 4 bases and V 4 bases, and 3 bases lay outside the gene matches. This CDR3 is CAISGTSGRYNEQFF. In nucleotides, the CDR3 is TGTGCCATCAGTGGGACTAGCGGGCGGTACAATGAGCAGTTCTTC.

This clonotype was counted only a few times. The gene calls are TRBV27 and TRBJ2-2; a possible D gene is TRBD2 (6 bases). V lost 7 bases to trimming and J lost 6 bases, with 18 bases between them. The CDR3 runs 15 residues. Germline CDR1 and CDR2: MNHEY and SMNVEV (reference sequence). The CDR3 DNA sequence: TGTGCCAGCACCCAAAGACTAGATAAGGCCGGGGAGCTGTTTTTT. Amino acids: CASTQRLDKAGELFF.

This clonotype appeared a few times. The V and J genes are TRBV5-1 and TRBJ1-1, with D maybe TRBD1 (6 bases). The CDR3 loop spans 15 amino acids. From germline, CDR1 is SGHRS and CDR2 YFSETQ. The V gene lost 0 bases and the J gene lost 5 bases, with 14 bases spanning the gap. The CDR3 nucleotides read TGCGCCAGCAGCTTGGGACCAGTAAGGGGGACTGAAGCTTTCTTT. Protein product: CASSLGPVRGTEAFF. Looking up the rest from reference TRBV5-1 and TRBJ1-1 gives the full variable domain: KAGVTQTPRYLIKTRGQQVTLSCSPISGHRSVSWYQQTPGQGLQFLFEYFSETQRNKGNFPGRFSGRQFSNSRSEMNVSTLELGDSALYLCASSLGPVRGTEAFFGQGTRLTVV.

This clonotype turned up a few times. The chain combines TRBV5-1 with TRBJ2-3, with TRBD2 matching 15 bases. Trimming took 7 bases from V and 8 from J; bases not matched to a gene: 8. CDR1 is SGHRS and CDR2 is YFSETQ in the germline V gene. The CDR3 covers 15 residues. In DNA, the CDR3 is TGCGCCAGCCGGACTAGCGGGAGGGACCTGGGTACGCAGTATTTT. Amino acids: CASRTSGRDLGTQYF.

There are a few counts of this clonotype. The chain links TRBV7-6 to TRBJ2-2; the D gene is possibly TRBD1 (5 bases). Germline loops: CDR1 SGHVS, CDR2 FNYEAQ. There are 11 residues in the CDR3. DNA of the CDR3: TGTGGCTCAGGGATCACCGGGGAGCTGTTTTTT. This gives the protein CGSGITGELFF.

This clonotype came up a few times. The chain is built from TRBV12-3 or TRBV12-4 and TRBJ2-3, with D perhaps matching TRBD2 (6 bases). The ends were cut back, 1 base at V and 4 bases at J, with 12 bases in the middle. The CDR3 is 15 residues long. The CDR3 DNA follows: TGTGCCAGCAGTTTAGTATCTCCGGGAGCAGATACGCAGTATTTT. Translating it yields CASSLVSPGADTQYF.

The chain recombines TRBV15 with TRBJ2-1; D possibly corresponds to TRBD2 (6 bases). CDR1 is LNHNV and CDR2 is YYDKDF in the germline V gene (reference sequence). The CDR3 spans 15 residues. The germline V and J ends were trimmed by 8 bases and 1 base, with 15 bases remaining between them. The CDR3 reads CATYPSGGSYNEQFF. The CDR3 DNA reads TGTGCCACCTACCCAAGCGGAGGGTCCTACAATGAGCAGTTCTTC.

This clonotype came up a few times. J is TRBJ1-2 and V is TRBV6-5; D is undetermined. The CDR3 has 16 residues. CDR1 and CDR2 from the germline V gene are MNHEY and SVGAGI. The V and J ends lost 0 bases and 2 bases respectively, with 13 bases between them. The chain's CDR3 is CASSYSTSSRNYGYTF. The CDR3 DNA reads TGTGCCAGCAGTTACTCGACTAGTTCCCGAAACTATGGCTACACCTTC.

V gene TRBV5-1 combines with J gene TRBJ2-5, with 7 bases identical to TRBD2. Losses at the gene ends were 0 bases for V and 4 bases for J; bases not matched to a gene: 6. This CDR3 has 15 residues. Germline loops: CDR1 SGHRS, CDR2 YFSETQ. The CDR3 loop reads CASSLGEGPPETQYF. As DNA, the CDR3 is TGCGCCAGCAGCTTGGGGGAGGGGCCCCCAGAGACCCAGTACTTC.

The chain uses TRBV6-5 and TRBJ2-1; the match to TRBD2 covers 10 bases. The CDR3 is 16 amino acids. The junction had 5 bases not matched to a gene; V was cut back by 2 bases and J by 4 bases. Germline-derived CDR1 and CDR2 are MNHEY and SVGAGI. In DNA, the CDR3 is TGTGCCAGCAGTTACGTGGGGACTAGCGTTTACAATGAGCAGTTCTTC. The encoded protein is CASSYVGTSVYNEQFF.

This clonotype has a handful of counts. The CDR3 here is CASSLVARVSATDTQYF. The CDR3 DNA reads TGTGCCAGCAGTTTAGTCGCGAGGGTGTCAGCGACAGATACGCAGTATTTT. The chain carries TRBV12-3 or TRBV12-4 and TRBJ2-3, with D possibly being TRBD2 (5 bases). Trimming removed 1 base at V and 3 bases at J, with 17 bases between. The CDR3 consists of 17 residues.

The chain couples TRBV20-1 to TRBJ1-2, with D hard to call. V was shortened by 0 bases and J by 5 bases, with 4 bases between the two germline ends. CDR3 size: 11 residues. Germline V lookup: CDR1 DFQATT, CDR2 SNEGSKA (reference sequence). CDR3 region: CSAREVYGYTF. The CDR3 DNA sequence: TGCAGTGCTAGAGAAGTTTATGGCTACACCTTC.

J is TRBJ2-2 and V is TRBV28; the match to TRBD2 covers 12 bases. The germline CDR1 and CDR2 sequences are MDHEN and SYDVKM. The CDR3 covers 15 residues. V trimming: 8 bases; J trimming: 6 bases; junction bases outside the gene matches: 7. The CDR3 region has the DNA TGTGCCAGCCGACTAGCGGGAGTTTTCGCCGGGGAGCTGTTTTTT. Protein: CASRLAGVFAGELFF.

The rearrangement uses TRBV7-9 and TRBJ1-3, with unresolved D. The CDR3 is 16 residues long. CDR1 is SEHNR and CDR2 is FQNEAQ in the germline V gene (reference sequence). V lost 5 bases and J 9 bases, leaving 23 bases between the germline ends. The DNA for the CDR3 is TGTGCCAGCAGCCCCCCCGGAGGGTACTCTAAAACCACCATATATTTT. Protein sequence: CASSPPGGYSKTTIYF. Complete variable domain (other parts from reference TRBV7-9 and TRBJ1-3): DTGVSQNPRHKITKRGQNVTFRCDPISEHNRLYWYRQTLGQGPEFLTYFQNEAQLEKSRLLSDRFSAERPKGSFSTLEIQRTEQGDSAMYLCASSPPGGYSKTTIYFGEGSWLTVV.